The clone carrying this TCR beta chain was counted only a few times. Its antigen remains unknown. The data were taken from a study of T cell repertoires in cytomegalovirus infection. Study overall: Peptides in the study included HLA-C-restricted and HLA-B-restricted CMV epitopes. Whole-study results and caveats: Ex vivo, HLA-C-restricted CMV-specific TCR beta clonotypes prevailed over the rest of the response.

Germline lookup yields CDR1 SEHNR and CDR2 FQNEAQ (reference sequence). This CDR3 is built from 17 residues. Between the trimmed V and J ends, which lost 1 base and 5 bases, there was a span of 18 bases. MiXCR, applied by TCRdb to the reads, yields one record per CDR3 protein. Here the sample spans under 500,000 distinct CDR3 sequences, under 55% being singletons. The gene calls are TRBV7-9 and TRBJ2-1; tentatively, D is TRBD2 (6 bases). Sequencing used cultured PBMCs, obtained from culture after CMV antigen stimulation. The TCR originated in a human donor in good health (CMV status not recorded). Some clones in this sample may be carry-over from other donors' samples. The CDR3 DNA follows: TGTGCCAGCAGCTTAGTTGTCGGGGGATGGTCGAACAATGAGCAGTTCTTC. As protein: CASSLVVGGWSNNEQFF.